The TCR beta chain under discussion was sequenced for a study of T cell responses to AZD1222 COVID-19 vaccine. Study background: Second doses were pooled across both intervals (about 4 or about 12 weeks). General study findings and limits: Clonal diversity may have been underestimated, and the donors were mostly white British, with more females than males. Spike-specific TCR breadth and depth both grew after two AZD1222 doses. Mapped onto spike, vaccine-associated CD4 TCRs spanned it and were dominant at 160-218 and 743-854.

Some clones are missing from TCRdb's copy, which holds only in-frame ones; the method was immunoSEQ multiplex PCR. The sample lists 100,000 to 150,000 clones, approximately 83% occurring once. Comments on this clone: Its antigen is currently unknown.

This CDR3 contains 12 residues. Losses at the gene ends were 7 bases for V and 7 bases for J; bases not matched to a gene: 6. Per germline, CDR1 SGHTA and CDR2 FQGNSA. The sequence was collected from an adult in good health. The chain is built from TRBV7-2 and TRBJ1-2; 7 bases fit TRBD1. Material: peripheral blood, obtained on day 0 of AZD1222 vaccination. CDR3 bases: TGTGCCAGCACCAATAGACAGGGTGGCTACACCTTC. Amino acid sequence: CASTNRQGGYTF.